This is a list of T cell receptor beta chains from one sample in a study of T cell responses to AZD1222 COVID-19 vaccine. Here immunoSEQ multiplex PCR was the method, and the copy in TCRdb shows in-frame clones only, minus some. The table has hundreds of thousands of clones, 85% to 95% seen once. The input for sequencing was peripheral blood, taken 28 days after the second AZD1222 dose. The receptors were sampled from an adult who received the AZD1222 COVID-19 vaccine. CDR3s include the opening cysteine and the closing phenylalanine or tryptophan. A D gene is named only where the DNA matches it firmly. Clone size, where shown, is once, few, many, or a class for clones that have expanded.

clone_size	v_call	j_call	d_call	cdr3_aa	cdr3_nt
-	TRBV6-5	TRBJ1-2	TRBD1	CASSPRTGKGYTF	TGTGCCAGCAGTCCCCGGACAGGGAAAGGCTACACCTTC
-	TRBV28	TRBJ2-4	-	CASSSWTRGDKNIQYF	TGTGCCAGCAGTTCTTGGACCCGAGGGGACAAAAACATTCAGTACTTC
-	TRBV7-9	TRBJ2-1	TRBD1	CASSHGQGIDEQFF	TGTGCCAGCAGCCACGGACAGGGGATCGATGAGCAGTTCTTC
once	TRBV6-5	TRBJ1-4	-	CASSYGGATNEKLFF	TGTGCCAGCAGTTACGGGGGTGCAACTAATGAAAAACTGTTTTTT
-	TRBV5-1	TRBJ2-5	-	CASRPGPQETQYF	TGCGCCAGCAGGCCGGGACCACAAGAGACCCAGTACTTC
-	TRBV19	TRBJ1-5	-	CASSIRDTNQPQHF	TGTGCCAGTAGTATCCGGGACACGAATCAGCCCCAGCATTTT
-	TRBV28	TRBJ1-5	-	CASSLQVSQPQHF	TGTGCCAGCTCCCTGCAGGTGAGTCAGCCCCAGCATTTT
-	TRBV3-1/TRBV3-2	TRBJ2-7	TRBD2	CASSQAGLSSYEQYF	TGTGCCAGCAGCCAAGCGGGACTAAGCTCCTACGAGCAGTACTTC
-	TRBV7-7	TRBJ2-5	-	CASPDPQYF	TGTGCCAGCCCGGACCCCCAGTACTTC
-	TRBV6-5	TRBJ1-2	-	CASSYVQDPLGYTF	TGTGCCAGCAGTTACGTACAGGACCCCTTAGGCTACACCTTC
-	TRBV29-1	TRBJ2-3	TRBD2	CSVGGRATDTQYF	TGCAGCGTTGGTGGGAGGGCCACAGATACGCAGTATTTT
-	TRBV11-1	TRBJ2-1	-	CASSQGRGEQFF	TGTGCCAGCAGCCAAGGCAGGGGTGAGCAGTTCTTC
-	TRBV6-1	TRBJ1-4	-	CASSEDSLNEKLFF	TGTGCCAGCAGTGAGGACAGTTTAAATGAAAAACTGTTTTTT
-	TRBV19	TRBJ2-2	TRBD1	CASTRARQGANTGELFF	TGTGCCAGTACCCGGGCCCGACAGGGGGCCAACACCGGGGAGCTGTTTTTT
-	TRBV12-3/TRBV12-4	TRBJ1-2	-	CASSLQQYGYTF	TGTGCCAGCAGTCTCCAACAGTATGGCTACACCTTC
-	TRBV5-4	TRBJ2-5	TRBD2	CASSSRTSGKETQYF	TGTGCCAGCAGCTCGCGGACTAGCGGCAAAGAGACCCAGTACTTC
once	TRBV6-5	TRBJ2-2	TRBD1	CASSLGQGIGELFF	TGTGCCAGCAGTTTAGGACAGGGGATCGGGGAGCTGTTTTTT
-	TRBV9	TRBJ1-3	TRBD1	CASSVEGAGGNTIYF	TGTGCCAGCAGCGTAGAGGGGGCAGGCGGAAACACCATATATTTT
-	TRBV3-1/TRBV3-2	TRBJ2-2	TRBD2	CASSPTSADTGELFF	TGTGCCAGCAGCCCGACTAGCGCGGACACCGGGGAGCTGTTTTTT
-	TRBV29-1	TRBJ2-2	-	CSVAYTGTGNTGELFF	TGCAGTGTTGCATACACCGGGACGGGGAACACCGGGGAGCTGTTTTTT
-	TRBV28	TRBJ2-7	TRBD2	CASSTAGGSSYEQYF	TGTGCCAGCAGTACGGCGGGGGGGAGCTCCTACGAGCAGTACTTC
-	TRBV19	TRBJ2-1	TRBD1	CASSSGQGKYNEQFF	TGTGCCAGTAGCTCGGGACAGGGGAAATACAATGAGCAGTTCTTC
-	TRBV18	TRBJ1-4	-	CASSPTQPGQGKLFF	TGTGCCAGCTCACCTACCCAACCGGGACAAGGAAAACTGTTTTTT
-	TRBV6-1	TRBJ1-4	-	CASSKGQTLINEKLFF	TGTGCCAGCAGTAAAGGACAGACACTAATCAATGAAAAACTGTTTTTT
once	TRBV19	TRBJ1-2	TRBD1	CASRSQTGGYGYTF	TGTGCCAGTAGGTCCCAGACAGGGGGCTATGGCTACACCTTC
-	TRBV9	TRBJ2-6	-	CASSVVGNLGSGANVLTF	TGTGCCAGCAGCGTAGTGGGAAACCTTGGCTCTGGGGCCAACGTCCTGACTTTC
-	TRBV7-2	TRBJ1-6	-	CASSLPPGSPLHF	TGTGCCAGCAGCTTACCCCCCGGTTCACCCCTCCACTTT
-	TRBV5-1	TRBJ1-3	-	CASSLGASSGNTIYF	TGCGCCAGCAGCTTGGGGGCAAGCTCTGGAAACACCATATATTTT
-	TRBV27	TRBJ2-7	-	CASSLMTGAYEQYF	TGTGCCAGCAGCTTGATGACAGGAGCCTACGAGCAGTACTTC
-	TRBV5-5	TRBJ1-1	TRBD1	CASSLEDRAYSSFF	TGTGCCAGCAGCTTGGAGGACAGGGCTTATTCGTCTTTCTTT
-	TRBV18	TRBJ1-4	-	CASSPRGTNEKLFF	TGTGCCAGCTCACCAAGGGGGACTAATGAAAAACTGTTTTTT
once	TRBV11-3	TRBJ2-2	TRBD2	CASSRSWVSGGNTGELFF	TGTGCCAGCTCCCGAAGTTGGGTCTCGGGGGGTAACACCGGGGAGCTGTTTTTT
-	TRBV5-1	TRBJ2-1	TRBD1	CASSSGQGNEQFF	TGCGCCAGCAGCAGTGGACAGGGGAATGAGCAGTTCTTC
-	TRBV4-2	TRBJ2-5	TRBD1	CASSQGTGEETQYF	TGTGCCAGCAGCCAAGGGACAGGAGAAGAGACCCAGTACTTC
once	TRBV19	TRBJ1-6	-	CASSIVGGNFNSPLHF	TGTGCCAGTAGTATAGTCGGGGGCAATTTCAATTCACCCCTCCACTTT